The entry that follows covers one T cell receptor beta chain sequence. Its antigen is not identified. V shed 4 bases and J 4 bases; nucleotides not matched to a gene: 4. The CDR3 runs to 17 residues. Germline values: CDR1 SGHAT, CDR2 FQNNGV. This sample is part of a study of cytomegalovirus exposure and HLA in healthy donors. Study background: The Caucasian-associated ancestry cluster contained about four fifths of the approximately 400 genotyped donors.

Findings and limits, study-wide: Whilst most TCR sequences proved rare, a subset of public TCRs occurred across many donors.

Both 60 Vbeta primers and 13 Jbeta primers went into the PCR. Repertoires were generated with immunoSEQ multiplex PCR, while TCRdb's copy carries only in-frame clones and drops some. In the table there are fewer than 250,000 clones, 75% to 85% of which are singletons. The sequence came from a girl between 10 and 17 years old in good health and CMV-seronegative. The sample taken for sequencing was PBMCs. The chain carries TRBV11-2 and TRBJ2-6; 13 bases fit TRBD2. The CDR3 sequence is CASSYGLAGAGANVLTF. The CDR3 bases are TGTGCCAGCAGCTACGGACTAGCGGGAGCCGGGGCCAACGTCCTGACTTTC.